This T cell receptor beta chain was sequenced for a study of CD8 T cells in ankylosing spondylitis. Points from the study as a whole: Some motif variants were previously reported in reactive arthritis synovial fluid and blood. Disease-linked clones had a CD8+ phenotype and relatively low frequency in peripheral blood. Reported data indicate significant enrichment of disease-linked clones within matched ankylosing spondylitis synovial fluid. A motif in TCR beta, a set of roughly 8 highly homologous variants, appeared characteristic of ankylosing spondylitis blood.

Germline CDR1 is SEHNR and CDR2 is FQNEAQ (reference sequence). The CDR3 is 17 amino acids. The junction had 13 bases not matched to a gene; V was cut back by 6 bases and J by 5 bases. In the case of this clonotype: Antigen unknown.

Quantitative molecular-barcoded 5'-RACE generated the TCR beta libraries. MiXCR was run by TCRdb on the 5' RACE reads, yielding one entry per CDR3 protein. Among roughly 700,000 distinct CDR3 sequences, 15% to 20% were seen once, and the ten largest hold around 19%. Sample: blood, either unsorted or a sorted T cell fraction (not recorded which). The sequence came from a male donor with ankylosing spondylitis. The gene calls are TRBV7-9 and TRBJ2-1, with TRBD1 matching 10 bases. CDR3 sequence: CASSFKTGTGANNEQFF. The CDR3 DNA reads TGTGCCAGCAGTTTTAAAACCGGGACAGGGGCAAACAATGAGCAGTTCTTC.